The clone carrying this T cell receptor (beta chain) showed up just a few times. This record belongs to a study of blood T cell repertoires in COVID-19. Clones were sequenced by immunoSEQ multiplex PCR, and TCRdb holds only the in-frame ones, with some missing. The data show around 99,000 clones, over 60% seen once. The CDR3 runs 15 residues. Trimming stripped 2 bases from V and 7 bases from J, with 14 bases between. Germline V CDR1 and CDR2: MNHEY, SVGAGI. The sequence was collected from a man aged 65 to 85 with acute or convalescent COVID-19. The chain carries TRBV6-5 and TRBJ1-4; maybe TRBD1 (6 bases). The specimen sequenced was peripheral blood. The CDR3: CASSYVSGVFEKLFF. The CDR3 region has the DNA TGTGCCAGCAGTTACGTTTCAGGGGTTTTTGAAAAACTGTTTTTT.